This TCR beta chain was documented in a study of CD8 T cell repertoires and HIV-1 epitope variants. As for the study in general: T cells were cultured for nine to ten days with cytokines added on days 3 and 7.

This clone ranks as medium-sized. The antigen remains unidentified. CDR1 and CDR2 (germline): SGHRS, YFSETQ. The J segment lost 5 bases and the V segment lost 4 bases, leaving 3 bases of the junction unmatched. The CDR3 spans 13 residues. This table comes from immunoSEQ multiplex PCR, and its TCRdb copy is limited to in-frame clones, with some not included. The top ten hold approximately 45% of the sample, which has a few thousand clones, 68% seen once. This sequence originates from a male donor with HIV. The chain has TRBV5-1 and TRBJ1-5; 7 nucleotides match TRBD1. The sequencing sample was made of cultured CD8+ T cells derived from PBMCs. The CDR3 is CASSPTGHQPQHF. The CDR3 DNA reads TGCGCCAGCAGCCCGACAGGGCATCAGCCCCAGCATTTT.